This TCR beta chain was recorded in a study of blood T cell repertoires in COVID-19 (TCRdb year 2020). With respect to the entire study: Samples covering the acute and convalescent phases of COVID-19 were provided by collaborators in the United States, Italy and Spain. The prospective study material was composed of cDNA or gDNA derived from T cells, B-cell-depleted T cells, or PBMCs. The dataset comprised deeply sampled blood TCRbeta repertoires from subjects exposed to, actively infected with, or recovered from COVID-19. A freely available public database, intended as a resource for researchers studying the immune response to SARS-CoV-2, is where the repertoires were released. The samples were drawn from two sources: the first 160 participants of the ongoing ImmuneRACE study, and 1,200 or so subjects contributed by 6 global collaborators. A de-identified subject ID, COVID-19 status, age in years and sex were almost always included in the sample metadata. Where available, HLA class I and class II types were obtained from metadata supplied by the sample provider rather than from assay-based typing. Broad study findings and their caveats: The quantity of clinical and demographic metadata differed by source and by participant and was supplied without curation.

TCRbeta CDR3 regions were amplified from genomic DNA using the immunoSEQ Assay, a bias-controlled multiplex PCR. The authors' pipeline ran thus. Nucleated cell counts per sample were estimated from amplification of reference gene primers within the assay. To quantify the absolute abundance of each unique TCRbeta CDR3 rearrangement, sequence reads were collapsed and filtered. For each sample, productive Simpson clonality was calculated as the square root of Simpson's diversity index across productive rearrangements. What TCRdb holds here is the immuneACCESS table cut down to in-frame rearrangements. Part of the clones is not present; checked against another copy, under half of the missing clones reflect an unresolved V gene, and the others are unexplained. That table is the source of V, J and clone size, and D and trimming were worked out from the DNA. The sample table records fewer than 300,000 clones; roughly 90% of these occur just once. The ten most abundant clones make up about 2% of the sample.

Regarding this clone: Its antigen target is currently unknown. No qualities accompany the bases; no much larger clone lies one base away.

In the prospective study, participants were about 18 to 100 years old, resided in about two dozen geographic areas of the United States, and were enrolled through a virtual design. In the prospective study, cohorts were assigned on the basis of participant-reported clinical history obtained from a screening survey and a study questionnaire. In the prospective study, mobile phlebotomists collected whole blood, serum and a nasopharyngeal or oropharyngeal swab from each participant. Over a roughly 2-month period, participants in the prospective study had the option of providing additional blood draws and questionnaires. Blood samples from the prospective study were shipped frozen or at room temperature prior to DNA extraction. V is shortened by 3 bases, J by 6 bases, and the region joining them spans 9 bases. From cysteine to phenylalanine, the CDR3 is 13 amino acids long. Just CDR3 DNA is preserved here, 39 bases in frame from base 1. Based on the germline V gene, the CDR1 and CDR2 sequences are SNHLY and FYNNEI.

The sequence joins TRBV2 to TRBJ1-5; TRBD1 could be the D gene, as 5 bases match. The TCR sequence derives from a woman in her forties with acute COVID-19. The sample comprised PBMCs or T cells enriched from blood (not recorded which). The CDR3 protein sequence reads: CASSDQGGQPQHF. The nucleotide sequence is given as TGTGCCAGCAGTGACCAGGGCGGTCAGCCCCAGCATTTT.